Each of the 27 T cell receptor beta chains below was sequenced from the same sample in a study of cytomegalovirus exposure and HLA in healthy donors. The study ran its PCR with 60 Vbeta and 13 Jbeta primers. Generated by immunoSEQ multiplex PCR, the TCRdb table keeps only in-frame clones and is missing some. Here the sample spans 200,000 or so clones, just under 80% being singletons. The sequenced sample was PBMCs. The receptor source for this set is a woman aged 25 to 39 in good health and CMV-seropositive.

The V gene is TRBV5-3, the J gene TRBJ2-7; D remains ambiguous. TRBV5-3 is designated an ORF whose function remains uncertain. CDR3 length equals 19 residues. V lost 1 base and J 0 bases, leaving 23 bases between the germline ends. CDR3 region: CARSLPKRPLKVLSYEQYF. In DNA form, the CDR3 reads TGTGCCAGAAGCTTGCCCAAGAGGCCGCTCAAAGTCCTCTCCTACGAGCAGTACTTC.

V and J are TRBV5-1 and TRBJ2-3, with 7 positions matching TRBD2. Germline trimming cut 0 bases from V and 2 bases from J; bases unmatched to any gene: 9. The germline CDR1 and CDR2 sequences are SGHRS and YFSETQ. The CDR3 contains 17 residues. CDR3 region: CASSLEGGGDSTDTQYF. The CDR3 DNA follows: TGCGCCAGCAGCTTGGAGGGCGGGGGAGATTCCACAGATACGCAGTATTTT.

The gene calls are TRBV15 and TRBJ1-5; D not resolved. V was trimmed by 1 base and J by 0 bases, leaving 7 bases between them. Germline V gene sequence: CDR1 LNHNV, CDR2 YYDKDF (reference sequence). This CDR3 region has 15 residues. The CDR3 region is CATSRGPGSNQPQHF. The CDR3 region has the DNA TGTGCCACCAGCAGAGGACCGGGTAGCAATCAGCCCCAGCATTTT.

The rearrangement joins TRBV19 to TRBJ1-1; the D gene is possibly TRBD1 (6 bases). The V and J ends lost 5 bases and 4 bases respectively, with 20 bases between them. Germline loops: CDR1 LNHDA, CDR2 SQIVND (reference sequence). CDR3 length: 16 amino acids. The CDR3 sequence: CASSSQPEQGATEAFF. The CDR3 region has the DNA TGTGCCAGTAGTTCCCAACCCGAACAGGGAGCCACTGAAGCTTTCTTT.

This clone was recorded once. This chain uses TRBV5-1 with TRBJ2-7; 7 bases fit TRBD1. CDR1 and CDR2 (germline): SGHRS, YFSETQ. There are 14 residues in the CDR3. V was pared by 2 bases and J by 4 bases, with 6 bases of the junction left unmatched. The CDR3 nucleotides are TGCGCCAGCAGCTTTAGAAAGGGGGCGTACGAGCAGTACTTC. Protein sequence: CASSFRKGAYEQYF.

CDR3 nucleotides: TGTGCCAGCAGCTCCGGGACACTCGGCTACACCTTC. Encoded protein: CASSSGTLGYTF. The chain employs TRBV7-2 and TRBJ1-2, with TRBD1 as a possible D gene (6 bases). The germline V and J ends were trimmed by 4 bases and 8 bases, with 11 bases remaining between them. The CDR3 runs 12 residues. The germline V gene has CDR1 SGHTA and CDR2 FQGNSA.

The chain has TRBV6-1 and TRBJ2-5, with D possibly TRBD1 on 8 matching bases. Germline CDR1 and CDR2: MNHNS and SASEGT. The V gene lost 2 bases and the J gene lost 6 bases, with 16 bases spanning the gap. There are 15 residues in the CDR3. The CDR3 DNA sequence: TGTGCCAGCAGTGAACTAGGACAGGGAGGGAAGACCCAGTACTTC. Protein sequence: CASSELGQGGKTQYF.

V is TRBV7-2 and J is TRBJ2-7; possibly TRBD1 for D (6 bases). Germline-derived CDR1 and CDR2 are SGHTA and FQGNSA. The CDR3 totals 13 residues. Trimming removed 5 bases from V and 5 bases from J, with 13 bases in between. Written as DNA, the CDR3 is TGTGCCAGCAGCCCTACAGGGATTCACGAGCAGTACTTC. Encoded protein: CASSPTGIHEQYF.

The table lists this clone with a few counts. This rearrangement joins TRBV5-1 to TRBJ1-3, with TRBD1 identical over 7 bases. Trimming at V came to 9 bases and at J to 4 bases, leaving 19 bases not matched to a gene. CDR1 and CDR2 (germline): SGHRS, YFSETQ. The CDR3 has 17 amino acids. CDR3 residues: CAIPRDSQQVGGNTIYF. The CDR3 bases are TGCGCCATCCCCCGGGACAGCCAGCAGGTAGGAGGAAACACCATATATTTT.

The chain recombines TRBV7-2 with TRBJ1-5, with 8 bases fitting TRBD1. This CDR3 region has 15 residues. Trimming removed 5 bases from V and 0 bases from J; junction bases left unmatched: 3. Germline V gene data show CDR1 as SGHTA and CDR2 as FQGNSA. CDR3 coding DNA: TGTGCCAGCAGCCGGACAGGGACTAGCAATCAGCCCCAGCATTTT. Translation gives CASSRTGTSNQPQHF.

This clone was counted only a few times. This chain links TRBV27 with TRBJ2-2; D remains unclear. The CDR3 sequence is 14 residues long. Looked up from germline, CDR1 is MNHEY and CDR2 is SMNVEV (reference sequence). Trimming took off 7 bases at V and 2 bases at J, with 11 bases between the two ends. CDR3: CASMVVRNTGELFF. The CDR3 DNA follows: TGTGCCAGCATGGTGGTCAGAAACACCGGGGAGCTGTTTTTT.

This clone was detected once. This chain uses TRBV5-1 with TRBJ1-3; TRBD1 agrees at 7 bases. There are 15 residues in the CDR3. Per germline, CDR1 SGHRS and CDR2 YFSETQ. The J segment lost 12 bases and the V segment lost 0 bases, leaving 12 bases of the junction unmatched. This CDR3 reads CASSLDGGQSGRIYF. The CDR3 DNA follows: TGCGCCAGCAGCTTGGACGGGGGACAGTCAGGACGCATATATTTT.

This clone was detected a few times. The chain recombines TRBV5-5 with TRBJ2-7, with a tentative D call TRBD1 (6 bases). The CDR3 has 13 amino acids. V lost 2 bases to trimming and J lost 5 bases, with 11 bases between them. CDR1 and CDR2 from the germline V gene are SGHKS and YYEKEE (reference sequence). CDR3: CASSLQGRHEQYF. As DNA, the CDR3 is TGTGCCAGCAGCTTACAGGGTAGGCACGAGCAGTACTTC. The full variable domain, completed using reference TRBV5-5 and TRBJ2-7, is DAGVTQSPTHLIKTRGQQVTLRCSPISGHKSVSWYQQVLGQGPQFIFQYYEKEERGRGNFPDRFSARQFPNYSSELNVNALLLGDSALYLCASSLQGRHEQYFGPGTRLTVT.

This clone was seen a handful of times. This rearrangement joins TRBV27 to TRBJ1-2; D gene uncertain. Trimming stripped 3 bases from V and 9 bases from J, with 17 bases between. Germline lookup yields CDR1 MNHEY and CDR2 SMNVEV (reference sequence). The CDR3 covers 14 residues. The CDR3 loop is CASSFNFVPVSYTF. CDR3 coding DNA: TGTGCCAGCAGTTTCAATTTCGTTCCAGTTAGCTACACCTTC.

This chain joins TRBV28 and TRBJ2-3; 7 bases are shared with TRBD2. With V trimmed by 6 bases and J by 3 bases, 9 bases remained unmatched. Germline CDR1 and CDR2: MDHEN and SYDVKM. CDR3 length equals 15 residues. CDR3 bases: TGTGCCAGCAGCCCGCCTGGACTAGAAACAGATACGCAGTATTTT. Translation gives CASSPPGLETDTQYF.

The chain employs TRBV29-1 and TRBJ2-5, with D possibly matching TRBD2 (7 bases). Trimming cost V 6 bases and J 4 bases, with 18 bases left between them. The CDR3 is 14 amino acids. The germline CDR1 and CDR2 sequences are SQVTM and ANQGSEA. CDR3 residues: CSVQGSGVGETQYF. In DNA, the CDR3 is TGCAGCGTGCAGGGGAGCGGGGTCGGAGAGACCCAGTACTTC.

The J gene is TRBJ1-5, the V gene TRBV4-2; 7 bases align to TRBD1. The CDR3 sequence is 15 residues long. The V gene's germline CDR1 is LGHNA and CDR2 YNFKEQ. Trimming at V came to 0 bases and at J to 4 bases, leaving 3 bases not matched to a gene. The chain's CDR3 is CASSQEPGGNQPQHF. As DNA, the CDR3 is TGTGCCAGCAGCCAAGAGCCAGGGGGGAATCAGCCCCAGCATTTT.

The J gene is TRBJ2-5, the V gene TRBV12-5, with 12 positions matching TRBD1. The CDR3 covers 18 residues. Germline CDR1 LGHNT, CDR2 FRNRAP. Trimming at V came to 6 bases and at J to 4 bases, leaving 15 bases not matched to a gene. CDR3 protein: CASGLGQGAGGRLETQYF. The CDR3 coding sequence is TGTGCTAGTGGCCTGGGACAGGGGGCAGGCGGGAGGTTAGAGACCCAGTACTTC.

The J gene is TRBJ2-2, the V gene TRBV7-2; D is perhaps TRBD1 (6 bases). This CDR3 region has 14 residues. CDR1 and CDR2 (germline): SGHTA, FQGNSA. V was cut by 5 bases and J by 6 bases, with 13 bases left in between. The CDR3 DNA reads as TGTGCCAGCAGCCCCCAGGGGCGGGCCGGGGAGCTGTTTTTT. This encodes CASSPQGRAGELFF.

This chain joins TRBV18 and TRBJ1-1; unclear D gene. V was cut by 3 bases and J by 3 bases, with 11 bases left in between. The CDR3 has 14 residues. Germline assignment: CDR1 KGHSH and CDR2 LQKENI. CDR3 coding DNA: TGTGCCAGCTCACCCTCGGGGAGATACACTGAAGCTTTCTTT. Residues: CASSPSGRYTEAFF.

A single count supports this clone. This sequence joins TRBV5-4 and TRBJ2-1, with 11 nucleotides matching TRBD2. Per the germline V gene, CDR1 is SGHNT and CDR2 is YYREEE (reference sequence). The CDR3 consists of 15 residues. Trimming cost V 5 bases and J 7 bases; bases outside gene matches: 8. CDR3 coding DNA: TGTGCCAGCAGTCTACTAGCGGGAGTAATGAATGAGCAGTTCTTC. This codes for CASSLLAGVMNEQFF. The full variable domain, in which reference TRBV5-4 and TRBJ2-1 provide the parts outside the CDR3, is ETGVTQSPTHLIKTRGQQVTLRCSSQSGHNTVSWYQQALGQGPQFIFQYYREEENGRGNFPPRFSGLQFPNYSSELNVNALELDDSALYLCASSLLAGVMNEQFFGPGTRLTVL.

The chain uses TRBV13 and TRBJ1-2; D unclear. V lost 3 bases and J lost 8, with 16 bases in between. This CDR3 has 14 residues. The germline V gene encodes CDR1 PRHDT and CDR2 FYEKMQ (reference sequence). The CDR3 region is CASSFGSRGDGYTF. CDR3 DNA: TGTGCCAGCAGCTTTGGCTCGCGGGGTGACGGCTACACCTTC. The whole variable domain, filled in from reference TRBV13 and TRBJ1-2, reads AAGVIQSPRHLIKEKRETATLKCYPIPRHDTVYWYQQGPGQDPQFLISFYEKMQSDKGSIPDRFSAQQFSDYHSELNMSSLELGDSALYFCASSFGSRGDGYTFGSGTRLTVV.

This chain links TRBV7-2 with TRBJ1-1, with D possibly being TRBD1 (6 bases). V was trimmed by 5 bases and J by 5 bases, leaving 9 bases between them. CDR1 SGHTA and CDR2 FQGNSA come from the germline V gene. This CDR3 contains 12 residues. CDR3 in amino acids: CASSTTGTEAFF. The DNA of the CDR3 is TGTGCCAGCAGCACTACAGGGACTGAAGCTTTCTTT.

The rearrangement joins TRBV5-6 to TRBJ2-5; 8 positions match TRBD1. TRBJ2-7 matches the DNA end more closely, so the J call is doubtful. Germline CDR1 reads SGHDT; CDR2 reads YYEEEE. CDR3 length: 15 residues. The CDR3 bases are TGTGCCAGCAGCGGGAAGAGGGACAGGAACTACGAGCAGTACTTC. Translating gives CASSGKRDRNYEQYF.

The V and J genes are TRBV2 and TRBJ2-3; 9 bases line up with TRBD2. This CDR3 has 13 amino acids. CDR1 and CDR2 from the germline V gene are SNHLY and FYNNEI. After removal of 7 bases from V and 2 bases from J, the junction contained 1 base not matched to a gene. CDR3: CASTSGVTDTQYF. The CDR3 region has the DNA TGTGCCAGCACTAGCGGGGTCACAGATACGCAGTATTTT.

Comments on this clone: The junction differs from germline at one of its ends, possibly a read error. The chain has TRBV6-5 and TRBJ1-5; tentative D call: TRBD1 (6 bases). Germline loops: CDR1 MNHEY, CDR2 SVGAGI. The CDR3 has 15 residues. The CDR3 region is CASSIGQYSNQPQHF. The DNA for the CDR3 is TGTGCCAGCAGCATAGGACAGTATAGCAATCAGCCTCAGCATTTT.

CDR3 sequence (DNA): TGTGCCAGCAATAGCTTGGTCGGAGAGACCCAGTACTTC. Translated, it gives CASNSLVGETQYF. J is TRBJ2-5 and V is TRBV6-5; D is ambiguous. Trimming took off 7 bases at V and 4 bases at J, with 13 bases between the two ends. The CDR3 runs to 13 residues. Germline lookup yields CDR1 MNHEY and CDR2 SVGAGI.